Presented here are 21 T cell receptor beta chains from one specimen sequenced in a study of T cells in Graves' hyperthyroidism and ophthalmopathy. Regions amplified from RNA transcripts were the TCR beta CDR3 regions. Initially, a first-round RT-PCR of the TCR CDR3 employed the HTBI primer set. TCRdb ran MiXCR on the multiplex PCR reads and lists one entry per CDR3 protein. Found here are under 600,000 distinct CDR3 sequences, about 16% of them singletons; the top ten hold less than 3.5%. The sequencing sample was made of blood. The source of these receptors is a middle-aged woman with Graves' ophthalmopathy.

This clonotype showed up just a few times. This sequence joins TRBV20-1 and TRBJ2-1, with a weak D call TRBD1 (6 bases). The ends were cut back, 1 base at V and 8 bases at J, with 24 bases in the middle. From germline, CDR1 is DFQATT and CDR2 SNEGSKA (reference sequence). The CDR3 is made up of 17 amino acids. CDR3 sequence reads: CSARVRGNERWGHEQFF. DNA for the CDR3: TGCAGTGCTAGAGTACGTGGTAACGAACGGTGGGGGCATGAGCAGTTCTTC.

This clonotype was observed many times. The chain links TRBV20-1 to TRBJ2-3; no reliable D call. V was trimmed by 0 bases and J by 4 bases, leaving 11 bases between them. CDR1 and CDR2 from the germline V gene are DFQATT and SNEGSKA (reference sequence). This CDR3 comprises 14 residues. The CDR3 DNA reads TGCAGTGCTAGAGAGGGTGCTAGTTCAGATACGCAGTATTTT. The encoded protein is CSAREGASSDTQYF.

This rearrangement joins TRBV5-1 to TRBJ1-1; no firm D call. V lost 7 bases and J lost 8, with 12 bases in between. Germline CDR1 SGHRS, CDR2 YFSETQ. This CDR3 is built from 11 residues. The CDR3 spells CASLGGIEAFF. The CDR3 nucleotides are TGCGCCAGCTTGGGAGGGATCGAAGCTTTCTTT.

This clonotype appeared a few times. One end of the junction varies from germline; a read error may be responsible. V usage is TRBV6-1 and J usage is TRBJ2-1; 11 bases line up with TRBD2. Germline V lookup: CDR1 MNHNS, CDR2 SASEGT. The CDR3 length is 15 residues. For the CDR3, the DNA is TGTGCCAGCACGGCTAGCGGGGGGACCTACAATGAACAGTTCTTC. It translates to CASTASGGTYNEQFF.

The chain employs TRBV14 and TRBJ2-1; D is undetermined. CDR1 and CDR2 from the germline V gene are SGHDN and FVKESK. The CDR3 loop spans 16 amino acids. Trimming cost V 0 bases and J 0 bases, with 9 bases left between them. CDR3 nucleotides: TGTGCCAGCAGCCAAGAAGAGGCTAACTCCTACAATGAGCAGTTCTTC. Amino acid sequence: CASSQEEANSYNEQFF.

This clonotype was seen repeatedly, ten times or more. The chain carries TRBV7-8 and TRBJ1-1; perhaps TRBD1 as D (5 bases). This CDR3 has 17 residues. With 3 bases removed from V and 1 base from J, the gap between germline ends came to 18 bases. Looked up from germline, CDR1 is SGHVS and CDR2 is FQNEAQ. This chain's CDR3 is CASSFSPAGQGNTEAFF. The CDR3 nucleotides read TGTGCCAGCAGCTTCAGTCCGGCAGGGCAGGGGAACACTGAAGCTTTCTTT.

The genes are TRBV7-9 and TRBJ1-2; tentatively, D is TRBD1 (5 bases). The CDR3 contains 15 residues. Trimming removed 4 bases from V and 7 bases from J, with 19 bases in between. Germline CDR1 SEHNR, CDR2 FQNEAQ (reference sequence). In DNA form, the CDR3 reads TGTGCCAGCAGCTCCATGTCTACGGGGCTGAGTGGCTACACCTTC. Translating it yields CASSSMSTGLSGYTF. The variable domain in full, with the rest retrieved from reference TRBV7-9 and TRBJ1-2, is DTGVSQNPRHKITKRGQNVTFRCDPISEHNRLYWYRQTLGQGPEFLTYFQNEAQLEKSRLLSDRFSAERPKGSFSTLEIQRTEQGDSAMYLCASSSMSTGLSGYTFGSGTRLTVV.

This clonotype occurred many times. The chain combines TRBV11-2 with TRBJ2-2, with D perhaps TRBD1 (5 bases). Trimming stripped 2 bases from V and 1 base from J, with 8 bases between. CDR1 and CDR2 from the germline V gene are SGHAT and FQNNGV. This CDR3 comprises 15 residues. The CDR3 region is CASSLYQGNTGELFF. The CDR3 DNA sequence: TGTGCCAGCAGCTTATATCAGGGGAACACCGGGGAGCTGTTTTTT.

This clonotype has a count of ten or more. V is TRBV7-3 and J is TRBJ2-3; 8 bases are shared with TRBD2. V shed 5 bases and J 2 bases; nucleotides not matched to a gene: 12. The germline V gene has CDR1 SGHTA and CDR2 FQGTGA. The CDR3 is made up of 17 amino acids. CDR3 bases: TGTGCCAGCAGCCCGCAGCCGGGACTAGGCCTCACAGATACGCAGTATTTT. This encodes CASSPQPGLGLTDTQYF. Variable domain in full (rest from reference TRBV7-3 and TRBJ2-3): GAGVSQTPSNKVTEKGKYVELRCDPISGHTALYWYRQSLGQGPEFLIYFQGTGAADDSGLPNDRFFAVRPEGSVSTLKIQRTERGDSAVYLCASSPQPGLGLTDTQYFGPGTRLTVL.

In DNA form, the CDR3 reads TGTGCCAGCAGTGAAGCGGGGCAGGGATTAGAAAAACTGTTTTTT. Residues: CASSEAGQGLEKLFF. This rearrangement joins TRBV6-1 to TRBJ1-4, with D perhaps TRBD1 (5 bases). The V gene lost 0 bases and the J gene lost 8 bases, with 13 bases spanning the gap. The germline V gene encodes CDR1 MNHNS and CDR2 SASEGT. This CDR3 is 15 amino acids long.

A single count supports this clonotype. The CDR3 sequence: CASTIPLKETQYF. DNA for the CDR3: TGTGCCAGCACCATACCCCTCAAAGAGACCCAGTACTTC. J is TRBJ2-5 and V is TRBV28; D remains unclear. V lost 7 bases and J lost 3, with 12 bases in between. This CDR3 contains 13 residues. Germline V gives CDR1 MDHEN, CDR2 SYDVKM.

This chain links TRBV19 with TRBJ1-1; D uncertain. Per the germline V gene, CDR1 is LNHDA and CDR2 is SQIVND (reference sequence). This CDR3 region has 12 residues. V lost 1 base, J lost 6 bases, and 6 bases lay in between. The CDR3 DNA follows: TGTGCCAGTAGTATAGGGCGGGCTGAAGCTTTCTTT. This encodes CASSIGRAEAFF.

In this sample, this clonotype turned up many times. The chain employs TRBV5-1 and TRBJ1-1; perhaps TRBD1 as D (5 bases). Trimming pared 5 bases from V and 0 bases from J, leaving 11 bases between. The CDR3 is 14 residues long. CDR1 and CDR2 (germline): SGHRS, YFSETQ. CDR3 nucleotides: TGCGCCAGCAGGGACAACTCCATGAACACTGAAGCTTTCTTT. Translated: CASRDNSMNTEAFF.

The chain carries TRBV2 and TRBJ1-2; TRBD1 matches 7 bases. This CDR3 region has 16 residues. V lost 10 bases to trimming and J lost 4 bases; unmatched junction nucleotides: 18. Germline CDR1 reads SNHLY; CDR2 reads FYNNEI. Here the CDR3 reads CANYGTDPDLIYGYTF. The CDR3 nucleotides read TGTGCCAACTACGGGACAGACCCCGACCTCATCTATGGCTACACCTTC.

This clonotype was seen many times. V usage is TRBV20-1 and J usage is TRBJ2-3; TRBD2 might be the D (6 bases). V was trimmed by 1 base and J by 6 bases, leaving 17 bases between them. This CDR3 has 15 amino acids. Germline loops: CDR1 DFQATT, CDR2 SNEGSKA (reference sequence). The CDR3 loop is CSARGTPGGEDTQYF. Here the CDR3 DNA reads TGCAGTGCTAGAGGGACCCCTGGAGGGGAGGATACGCAGTATTTT.

This clonotype was counted at least ten times. The chain uses TRBV3-1 and TRBJ1-1; D gene unclear. V lost 0 bases and J 5 bases, leaving 10 bases between the germline ends. CDR3 length: 14 amino acids. CDR1 and CDR2 from the germline V gene are LGHDT and YNNKEL (reference sequence). The CDR3 loop is CASSQDQAMTEAFF. CDR3 bases: TGTGCCAGCAGCCAAGATCAGGCAATGACTGAAGCTTTCTTT.

V gene TRBV10-1 combines with J gene TRBJ2-2; D remains ambiguous. The CDR3 spans 15 residues. Trimming removed 10 bases at V and 0 bases at J, with 15 bases between. Germline lookup yields CDR1 WNHNN and CDR2 SYGVQD (reference sequence). The CDR3 coding sequence is TGCGCCAAGGACCATCACCCCCCGAACACCGGGGAGCTGTTTTTT. Protein: CAKDHHPPNTGELFF.

This clonotype was counted at least ten times. The CDR3 coding sequence is TGTGCCAGCAGTCCCGGAGTCAGAGCACCCCTCCACTTT. Translating gives CASSPGVRAPLHF. The chain has TRBV12-3 or TRBV12-4 and TRBJ1-6; D uncertain. Trimming removed 5 bases from V and 11 bases from J, with 13 bases in between. The CDR3 consists of 13 residues.

Regarding this clonotype: This may stem from a read error, because a much larger clone lies one nucleotide away. V and J are TRBV12-3 or TRBV12-4 and TRBJ2-3, with 9 bases aligning to TRBD1. The CDR3 spans 15 residues. V trimming: 6 bases; J trimming: 2 bases; junction bases outside the gene matches: 6. This CDR3 is CASSHGTGYTDTQYF. The DNA of the CDR3 is TGTGCCAGCAGCCACGGGACAGGGTACACAGATACGCAGTATTTT.

There are a few counts of this clonotype. This chain uses TRBV10-2 with TRBJ2-5; a possible D gene is TRBD2 (6 bases). Trimming pared 0 bases from V and 2 bases from J, leaving 16 bases between. The CDR3 is made up of 17 amino acids. From germline, CDR1 is WSHSY and CDR2 SAAADI. In nucleotides, the CDR3 is TGCGCCAGCAGTGAGTCCATAGCGGTAGATAGGCAAGAGACCCAGTACTTC. As protein: CASSESIAVDRQETQYF.

This clonotype was found many times. The chain joins TRBV2 to TRBJ2-3; D gene uncertain. The V gene's germline CDR1 is SNHLY and CDR2 FYNNEI. The CDR3 totals 13 residues. V gave up 6 bases and J gave up 4 bases, with 11 bases separating them. The CDR3 region is CASRISGADTQYF. DNA of the CDR3: TGTGCCAGCAGGATTAGTGGGGCAGATACGCAGTATTTT.